This TCR beta chain was sequenced during a study of blood T cell repertoires in COVID-19. Study-wide context: Some COVID-19 samples were acute and others convalescent; all came from the United States, Italy and Spain. T cells, B-cell-depleted T cells, or PBMCs supplied cDNA or gDNA.

In the original processing: How many nucleated cells were present was estimated from reference gene primer amplification. Sequencing was performed with immunoSEQ multiplex PCR; in TCRdb, only in-frame clones are kept and a portion is missing. That table is the source of V, J and clone size, and D and trimming were worked out from the DNA. This table holds about 85,000 clones, 79% found once. CDR1 SNHLY and CDR2 FYNNEI come from the germline V gene. The CDR3 extends over 14 amino acids. V was clipped by 5 bases and J by 5 bases, with 10 bases between them. This TCR derives from a man in his sixties or seventies with acute or convalescent COVID-19. The chain employs TRBV2 and TRBJ1-6, with D uncertain. The sample comprised peripheral blood. CDR3 bases: TGTGCCAGCAGTACGACATGGAATAATTCACCCCTCCACTTT. This sequence encodes CASSTTWNNSPLHF.